The next 23 T cell receptor beta chains were all read from a single sample in a study of human T cells and chemical hapten exposure. TCRdb re-analysed the RACE reads in MiXCR, keeping a single row per CDR3 protein. Here the sample spans a few hundred thousand distinct CDR3 sequences, just under 6.5% being singletons. Time point defined: patch test 2, 6 weeks after DPC sensitization. Specified treatment: therapeutic diphenylcyclopropenone sensitization with weekly scalp DPC. This sample comprised whole blood, obtained in connection with sensitization to the hapten diphenylcyclopropenone (DPC). The source is a woman in her late teens or twenties with alopecia areata. Some clones in this sample may be carry-over from other donors' samples.

This clonotype showed up just a few times. The chain recombines TRBV9 with TRBJ2-3; 8 positions match TRBD2. With 0 bases clipped from V and 2 bases from J, the junction kept 8 bases outside the gene matches. The CDR3 loop spans 17 amino acids. CDR1 is SGDLS, CDR2 YYNGEE, per germline. CDR3 DNA sequence: TGTGCCAGCAGCGTAGGATTGGGCGGGGGGATCACAGATACGCAGTATTTT. It specifies CASSVGLGGGITDTQYF.

This clonotype was counted only a few times. The gene calls are TRBV3-1 and TRBJ2-2; either TRBD1 or TRBD2 may fit D (6 bases each). The CDR3 totals 15 residues. The germline V and J ends were trimmed by 8 bases and 3 bases, with 16 bases remaining between them. Germline V gene sequence: CDR1 LGHDT, CDR2 YNNKEL (reference sequence). DNA for the CDR3: TGTGCCAGCGGTCCGGGGGCCCTGGACACCGGGGAGCTGTTTTTT. Translating it yields CASGPGALDTGELFF.

The rearrangement joins TRBV20-1 to TRBJ1-6; D is unresolved. The CDR3 consists of 14 residues. V gave up 3 bases and J gave up 9 bases, with 15 bases separating them. Germline V gene data show CDR1 as DFQATT and CDR2 as SNEGSKA (reference sequence). The CDR3 loop is CSARSHLSTSPLHF. CDR3 sequence (DNA): TGCAGTGCTAGGTCTCACCTTAGTACTTCACCCCTCCACTTT.

There are many counts of this clonotype. V usage is TRBV2 and J usage is TRBJ1-4; D remains unclear. V dropped 3 bases and J dropped 7 bases, with 12 bases sitting between them. The germline V gene has CDR1 SNHLY and CDR2 FYNNEI. This CDR3 is 14 amino acids long. The CDR3 region is CASSEAVVGEKLFF. CDR3 bases: TGTGCCAGCAGTGAGGCGGTAGTTGGTGAAAAACTGTTTTTT.

This clonotype came up many times. The chain links TRBV12-3 or TRBV12-4 to TRBJ2-1; D not resolved. The V end lost 2 bases, the J end lost 8 bases, and 4 bases lay between the germline ends. There are 11 residues in the CDR3. The CDR3 DNA is TGTGCCAGCAGTTTAAGAGATGAGCAGTTCTTC. This sequence encodes CASSLRDEQFF.

This clonotype was seen a few times. The chain links TRBV18 to TRBJ2-6, with unresolved D. This CDR3 spans 17 amino acids. V lost 6 bases and J 0 bases, leaving 15 bases between the germline ends. CDR1 is KGHSH, CDR2 LQKENI, per germline. The chain's CDR3 is CASSSVRTNSGANVLTF. The CDR3 DNA is TGTGCCAGCTCCTCGGTCCGGACCAACTCTGGGGCCAACGTCCTGACTTTC.

This clonotype came up a few times. The chain recombines TRBV6-6 with TRBJ1-5; 8 bases align to TRBD1. The CDR3 covers 16 residues. V shed 5 bases, J shed 2 bases, and the junction held 8 bases outside the gene matches. Germline CDR1 and CDR2: MNHNY and SVGAGI (reference sequence). The chain's CDR3 is CASSRETTGGNQPQHF. CDR3 coding DNA: TGTGCCAGCAGTCGAGAAACGACAGGGGGCAATCAGCCCCAGCATTTT.

This clonotype was picked up many times. The genes are TRBV7-2 and TRBJ1-3; D unclear. CDR3 length: 16 residues. The V end lost 5 bases, the J end lost 0 bases, and 14 bases lay between the germline ends. Looked up from germline, CDR1 is SGHTA and CDR2 is FQGNSA. The CDR3, as DNA: TGTGCCAGCAGCCGCTTTTCGGGGTACTCTGGAAACACCATATATTTT. It is translated as CASSRFSGYSGNTIYF.

The chain joins TRBV6-2 or TRBV6-3 to TRBJ1-2; TRBD1 might be the D (6 bases). Germline V gene lookup returns CDR1 MNHEY and CDR2 SVGEGT. The CDR3 runs 16 residues. V gave up 4 bases and J gave up 1 base, with 16 bases separating them. CDR3 coding DNA: TGTGCCAGCAGTTTCCAACGGACAGCGCTTAACTATGGCTACACCTTC. Protein product: CASSFQRTALNYGYTF.

The chain carries TRBV28 and TRBJ2-3; D not resolved. The CDR3 has 13 residues. Germline CDR1 is MDHEN and CDR2 is SYDVKM. The V end lost 5 bases, the J end lost 2 bases, and 8 bases lay between the germline ends. The CDR3 here is CASSRTATDTQYF. For the CDR3, the DNA is TGTGCCAGCAGTAGAACAGCCACAGATACGCAGTATTTT.

The gene calls are TRBV14 and TRBJ1-6, with D unresolved. The CDR3 contains 15 residues. CDR1 and CDR2 from the germline V gene are SGHDN and FVKESK. V shed 3 bases and J shed 8 bases, with 14 bases lying between them. CDR3 in amino acids: CASSQDLSLHSPLHF. The CDR3 DNA is TGTGCCAGCAGCCAGGACCTTAGTTTACATTCACCCCTCCACTTT. Full variable domain (rest looked up from reference TRBV14 and TRBJ1-6): EAGVTQFPSHSVIEKGQTVTLRCDPISGHDNLYWYRRVMGKEIKFLLHFVKESKQDESGMPNNRFLAERTGGTYSTLKVQPAELEDSGVYFCASSQDLSLHSPLHFGNGTRLTVT.

This clonotype was seen ten or more times. The chain carries TRBV3-1 and TRBJ1-2; no definite D call. V lost 3 bases, J lost 3 bases, and 11 bases lay in between. Germline CDR1 LGHDT, CDR2 YNNKEL (reference sequence). This CDR3 is built from 14 residues. The CDR3 protein is CASSHYGGDYGYTF. CDR3 sequence (DNA): TGTGCCAGCAGCCATTACGGCGGAGACTATGGCTACACCTTC.

This clonotype was recorded at least ten times. This sequence joins TRBV28 and TRBJ1-5; 8 nucleotides align to TRBD1. V lost 5 bases, J lost 4 bases, and 7 bases stayed unmatched. The CDR3 has 15 amino acids. Per germline, CDR1 MDHEN and CDR2 SYDVKM. CDR3 nucleotides: TGTGCCAGCAGTGGAGACAGGGGACCGAATCAGCCCCAGCATTTT. Translated, it gives CASSGDRGPNQPQHF.

This clonotype was observed many times. The chain carries TRBV12-3 or TRBV12-4 and TRBJ1-6; TRBD1 aligns across 10 bases. V trimming: 4 bases; J trimming: 3 bases; junction bases outside the gene matches: 3. The CDR3 is 16 residues long. CDR3 in DNA: TGTGCCAGCAGTTGGGGGACAGGGGTCTATAATTCACCCCTCCACTTT. Translating gives CASSWGTGVYNSPLHF.

This clonotype has just a few counts. V gene TRBV24-1 combines with J gene TRBJ1-5, with D uncertain. The ends were cut back, 1 base at V and 0 bases at J, with 3 bases in the middle. The CDR3 runs to 14 residues. CDR1 is KGHDR, CDR2 SFDVKD, per germline. CDR3 nucleotides: TGTGCCACCAGTGATTTAAATAGCAATCAGCCCCAGCATTTT. Its translation is CATSDLNSNQPQHF.

The chain couples TRBV3-1 to TRBJ2-3, with D possibly called TRBD1 or TRBD2 (5 bases each). Germline V gives CDR1 LGHDT, CDR2 YNNKEL (reference sequence). V was pared by 1 base and J by 2 bases, with 10 bases between. The CDR3 loop spans 15 amino acids. In DNA, the CDR3 is TGTGCCAGCAGCCAAGTTGTGGGGGTCACAGATACGCAGTATTTT. Amino acids: CASSQVVGVTDTQYF.

There are a few counts of this clonotype. The gene calls are TRBV13 and TRBJ2-3; no firm D call. V was cut by 4 bases and J by 3 bases, with 11 bases left in between. This CDR3 has 14 amino acids. Germline CDR1 and CDR2: PRHDT and FYEKMQ (reference sequence). The CDR3 nucleotides are TGTGCCAGCAGCTATAGGTCCGGTACAGATACGCAGTATTTT. It yields the protein CASSYRSGTDTQYF. Complete variable domain (other parts from reference TRBV13 and TRBJ2-3): AAGVIQSPRHLIKEKRETATLKCYPIPRHDTVYWYQQGPGQDPQFLISFYEKMQSDKGSIPDRFSAQQFSDYHSELNMSSLELGDSALYFCASSYRSGTDTQYFGPGTRLTVL.

This clonotype was recorded many times. The chain uses TRBV4-1 and TRBJ1-5; D is unresolved. This CDR3 spans 17 amino acids. Trimming removed 0 bases at V and 2 bases at J, with 14 bases between. CDR1 is MGHRA and CDR2 is YSYEKL in the germline V gene. The CDR3 sequence: CASSQDAGEVGNQPQHF. DNA for the CDR3: TGCGCCAGCAGCCAAGATGCCGGGGAGGTCGGCAATCAGCCCCAGCATTTT.

This clonotype was observed at least ten times. Here the CDR3 reads CATSPPGGPLSNQPQHF. CDR3 DNA sequence: TGTGCCACCAGCCCGCCGGGGGGCCCTTTGTCGAATCAGCCCCAGCATTTT. The rearrangement uses TRBV15 and TRBJ1-5, with D possibly matching TRBD1 (6 bases). Germline V CDR1 and CDR2: LNHNV, YYDKDF (reference sequence). Trimming left V 5 bases short and J 4 bases short, with 21 bases between. There are 17 residues in the CDR3.

Ten or more counts support this clonotype. The genes are TRBV7-9 and TRBJ2-7; maybe TRBD1 (6 bases). Germline CDR1 and CDR2: SEHNR and FQNEAQ (reference sequence). This CDR3 has 11 amino acids. V shed 4 bases and J shed 8 bases, with 9 bases lying between them. CDR3 sequence reads: CASSSTGKQYF. In DNA, the CDR3 is TGTGCCAGCAGCTCCACAGGGAAGCAGTACTTC.

This clonotype was recorded many times. V is TRBV7-2 and J is TRBJ2-1; TRBD2 matches 13 bases. Germline V gene sequence: CDR1 SGHTA, CDR2 FQGNSA. V lost 1 base to trimming and J lost 7 bases; unmatched junction nucleotides: 1. The CDR3 length is 15 residues. The CDR3 bases are TGTGCCAGCAGCTTAGGGGGACTAGCGGGAAATGAGCAGTTCTTC. Translating it yields CASSLGGLAGNEQFF.

In the case of this clonotype: One junction end disagrees with the germline gene, perhaps due to a read error. The chain uses TRBV12-3 or TRBV12-4 and TRBJ1-1; tentative D call: TRBD1 (6 bases). CDR3 size: 12 residues. CDR3 residues: CASSFMGADAFF. The CDR3 nucleotides read TGTGCCAGCAGTTTTATGGGGGCTGACGCTTTCTTT.

This clonotype was counted at least ten times. The V gene is TRBV5-1, the J gene TRBJ2-7; maybe TRBD1 (6 bases). Germline V gene lookup returns CDR1 SGHRS and CDR2 YFSETQ. V lost 0 bases to trimming and J lost 3 bases, with 10 bases between them. There are 14 residues in the CDR3. CDR3 nucleotide sequence: TGCGCCAGCAGCTTGGTTCAGGGGAACTACGAGCAGTACTTC. This codes for CASSLVQGNYEQYF.